This entry is about one T cell receptor beta chain. This specimen belongs to a study of shared clonotypes between healthy human individuals. Study-level background: Participating donors consisted of a couple of women and a few men aged 18 to 49. Researchers assigned three CD4 naive, three CD4 memory, two CD8 naive and one CD8 memory plate to each donor.

J lost 7 bases, V lost 4 bases, and 13 bases had no gene match. The CDR3 spans 15 residues. Per germline, CDR1 SGHRS and CDR2 YFSETQ. The protocol was immunoSEQ multiplex PCR, while the TCRdb copy is restricted to in-frame clones and leaves out a portion. Of 2,500,000 or so clones listed, 80% to 95% were seen once; the top ten hold about 0.38%. The sample taken for sequencing was naive CD4+ T cells from PBMCs. Subset: CD45RA+ positively selected. The V gene is TRBV5-1, the J gene TRBJ2-7; 8 bases fit TRBD1. The source is a man aged 18 to 35 in good health. Some clones in this sample may be carry-over from other donors' samples. This chain's CDR3 is CASSLPGQAGEEQYF. CDR3 DNA: TGCGCCAGCAGCCTTCCGGGACAGGCCGGTGAAGAGCAGTACTTC.